The rows below give T cell receptor beta chains drawn from one sample of a study of cytomegalovirus exposure and HLA in healthy donors. TCRdb's table, derived via immunoSEQ multiplex PCR, lists solely in-frame clones and lacks some. The table has 100,000 to 150,000 clones, about 85% seen once; the top ten hold roughly 1.8%. Sequencing input: PBMCs. Receptor source: a boy between 10 and 17 years old in good health and CMV-seronegative. The CDR3 runs from the conserved cysteine through the conserved F or W. D genes are given only for firm matches. Size tells how often a clone was seen (once, few, many) or the class of an expanded clone, and some rows leave it out.

d_gene	len	v_gene	j_gene	abundance	CDR3aa	CDR3nt
TRBD2	16	TRBV27	TRBJ2-7	NA	CASSPTYPGLAYEQYF	TGTGCCAGCAGTCCTACATATCCGGGACTAGCCTACGAGCAGTACTTC
TRBD1	15	TRBV28	TRBJ1-2	NA	CASRLGQGIYYGYTF	TGTGCCAGCAGACTGGGACAGGGGATATACTATGGCTACACCTTC
TRBD1	13	TRBV7-3	TRBJ2-1	NA	CASSGRQGNEQFF	TGTGCCAGCAGCGGAAGACAGGGGAATGAGCAGTTCTTC
TRBD1	19	TRBV4-1	TRBJ1-2	NA	CASSQEPNGVTGHIGGYTF	TGCGCCAGCAGCCAAGAACCGAATGGTGTGACAGGGCACATTGGTGGCTACACCTTC
TRBD2	18	TRBV19	TRBJ2-3	NA	CASTTPRLAGGRTDTQYF	TGTGCCAGTACCACCCCCAGGCTAGCGGGAGGTAGGACAGATACGCAGTATTTT
NA	14	TRBV14	TRBJ2-7	NA	CASSQGGGNYEQYF	TGTGCCAGCAGCCAAGGAGGGGGTAACTACGAGCAGTACTTC
NA	12	TRBV15	TRBJ1-2	NA	CATSREGQGYTF	TGTGCCACCAGCAGAGAGGGGCAAGGCTACACCTTC
TRBD1	15	TRBV6-6	TRBJ2-7	NA	CASSSRQGLTYEQYF	TGTGCCAGCAGTTCCCGACAGGGTCTTACCTACGAGCAGTACTTC
NA	14	TRBV5-6	TRBJ1-1	few	CASTDGLSNTEAFF	TGTGCCAGCACAGATGGACTCTCGAACACTGAAGCTTTCTTT
TRBD2	13	TRBV30	TRBJ2-5	NA	CAWGGLAGRTQYF	TGTGCCTGGGGCGGACTAGCGGGGAGAACCCAGTACTTC
TRBD1	14	TRBV5-1	TRBJ2-1	NA	CASSLQGAGQGQFF	TGCGCCAGCAGCTTACAGGGGGCGGGACAGGGGCAGTTCTTC
NA	12	TRBV7-2	TRBJ2-7	NA	CASSSVYYEQYF	TGTGCCAGCAGCTCCGTATACTACGAGCAGTACTTC
TRBD1	14	TRBV6-5	TRBJ1-2	NA	CASSYSDRRRGYTF	TGTGCCAGCAGTTACTCGGACAGGCGTCGGGGCTACACCTTC
TRBD2	14	TRBV5-6	TRBJ2-1	NA	CASSLRTSYNEQFF	TGTGCCAGCAGCTTAAGGACTAGCTACAATGAGCAGTTCTTC
TRBD1	16	TRBV4-1	TRBJ1-4	NA	CASSPGAGGRNEKLFF	TGCGCCAGCAGCCCTGGTGCAGGGGGAAGAAATGAAAAACTGTTTTTT
NA	19	TRBV7-9	TRBJ2-2	NA	CASSGRGQANSANTGELFF	TGTGCCAGCAGTGGGCGAGGGCAGGCAAATTCCGCGAACACCGGGGAGCTGTTTTTT
TRBD1	16	TRBV9	TRBJ1-6	NA	CASSGGTAKGNSPLHF	TGTGCCAGCAGCGGAGGGACAGCGAAGGGTAATTCACCCCTCCACTTT
NA	14	TRBV2	TRBJ1-5	NA	CASSEAPGAQPQHF	TGTGCCAGCAGTGAAGCGCCAGGGGCTCAGCCCCAGCATTTT
NA	15	TRBV4-3	TRBJ2-5	NA	CASSQARSAQETQYF	TGCGCCAGCAGCCAAGCCCGTAGCGCTCAAGAGACCCAGTACTTC
TRBD2	16	TRBV6-4	TRBJ2-1	NA	CARGTSGRGSYNEQFF	TGTGCCAGAGGGACTAGCGGACGGGGTTCCTACAATGAGCAGTTCTTC
TRBD1	15	TRBV5-1	TRBJ2-3	once	CASSLWGQGTDTQYF	TGCGCCAGCAGCTTGTGGGGACAGGGCACAGATACGCAGTATTTT
TRBD1	16	TRBV9	TRBJ2-7	NA	CASSGGQGQGAHEQYF	TGTGCCAGCAGCGGAGGACAGGGACAGGGGGCCCACGAGCAGTACTTC
NA	17	TRBV4-2	TRBJ2-6	NA	CASSQERTFSGANVLTF	TGTGCCAGCAGCCAAGAGAGGACTTTCTCTGGGGCCAACGTCCTGACTTTC
TRBD1	14	TRBV7-3	TRBJ1-1	NA	CASRRDRGRSEAFF	TGTGCCAGCAGACGTGACAGGGGTAGGAGTGAAGCTTTCTTT
NA	14	TRBV27	TRBJ2-1	once	CASKESTANNEQFF	TGTGCCAGTAAAGAGTCGACTGCAAACAATGAGCAGTTCTTC
NA	15	TRBV5-1	TRBJ2-2	NA	CASLNPDFNTGELFF	TGCGCCAGCCTAAACCCCGACTTTAACACCGGGGAGCTGTTTTTT
NA	14	TRBV9	TRBJ1-1	NA	CASSTAQPATEAFF	TGTGCCAGCAGCACAGCACAGCCCGCAACTGAAGCTTTCTTT
TRBD1	14	TRBV18	TRBJ2-2	NA	CASSPLDRLGELFF	TGTGCCAGCTCACCCCTGGACAGGCTCGGGGAGCTGTTTTTT
NA	13	TRBV27	TRBJ1-1	NA	CASSLAENTEAFF	TGTGCCAGCAGTCTTGCAGAGAACACTGAAGCTTTCTTT
NA	14	TRBV27	TRBJ1-5	once	CASSFLPLNQPQHF	TGTGCCAGCAGTTTCCTACCCCTAAATCAGCCCCAGCATTTT
TRBD2	15	TRBV7-9	TRBJ2-7	NA	CASSSPGGVRYEQYF	TGTGCCAGCAGCTCCCCGGGAGGCGTGAGATACGAGCAGTACTTC
NA	14	TRBV7-2	TRBJ2-3	NA	CASSSQRLTDTQYF	TGTGCCAGCAGCTCCCAGCGGCTCACAGATACGCAGTATTTT
NA	14	TRBV27	TRBJ1-4	NA	CASSFFGVNEKLFF	TGTGCCAGCAGTTTTTTCGGAGTTAATGAAAAACTGTTTTTT
NA	15	TRBV12-5	TRBJ2-7	NA	CASGLVKRPGYEQYF	TGTGCTAGTGGTTTGGTAAAGCGACCGGGCTACGAGCAGTACTTC
NA	11	TRBV29-1	TRBJ1-2	once	CSVAGVYGYTF	TGCAGCGTTGCAGGGGTTTATGGCTACACCTTC
NA	16	TRBV5-1	TRBJ2-2	NA	CASSLAAGKNTGELFF	TGCGCCAGCAGCTTGGCGGCAGGAAAAAACACCGGGGAGCTGTTTTTT
TRBD2	16	TRBV10-3	TRBJ2-1	NA	CAISESSGRPYNEQFF	TGTGCCATCAGTGAGTCCAGCGGGAGGCCCTACAATGAGCAGTTCTTC
NA	13	TRBV2	TRBJ1-2	once	CARRSGKDYGYTF	TGTGCTCGACGGTCCGGGAAGGATTATGGCTACACCTTC
TRBD1	13	TRBV7-9	TRBJ1-6	NA	CASSGTDNSPLHF	TGTGCCAGCAGCGGGACAGATAATTCACCCCTCCACTTT
TRBD1	16	TRBV15	TRBJ2-7	NA	CATSRTLGQGPYEQYF	TGTGCCACCAGCAGAACTTTGGGACAGGGGCCCTACGAGCAGTACTTC
TRBD1	15	TRBV6-6	TRBJ1-2	NA	CASSYLGQGANGYTF	TGTGCCAGCAGTTACTTGGGACAGGGGGCGAATGGCTACACCTTC
TRBD2	14	TRBV7-9	TRBJ2-7	few	CASSSSSGPYEQYF	TGTGCCAGCAGCTCATCTAGCGGACCCTACGAGCAGTACTTC
TRBD1	14	TRBV5-1	TRBJ1-4	NA	CASSLWTGAEKLFF	TGCGCCAGCAGCTTATGGACAGGGGCTGAAAAACTGTTTTTT
TRBD2	13	TRBV12-5	TRBJ2-5	NA	CASGVAGYETQYF	TGTGCTAGTGGTGTAGCGGGGTACGAGACCCAGTACTTC
NA	15	TRBV6-6	TRBJ1-5	NA	CASSYSANGVQPQHF	TGTGCCAGCAGTTACTCCGCCAACGGGGTCCAGCCCCAGCATTTT
NA	13	TRBV11-2	TRBJ1-2	NA	CASSLDGENRPFF	TGTGCCAGCAGCTTAGATGGGGAAAACAGGCCGTTCTTC